The 21 T cell receptor beta chains below come from one sample, sequenced in a study of cytomegalovirus exposure and HLA in healthy donors (TCRdb year 2017). Library creation used the immunoSEQ multiplex PCR assay. For the multiplex PCR, a mixture combining 60 forward primers for TCR Vbeta segments and 13 reverse primers for TCR Jbeta segments was used. TCRdb took this table from immuneACCESS and kept in-frame rearrangements with V and J called. Such tables lack part of the clones; where checked against another copy, unresolved V genes explain under half of the gap, and the rest is unexplained. The table for this sample lists 76,000 or so clones; around 80% of them were counted only once. The ten largest clonotypes hold over 2% of the sample. The sample consisted of PBMCs. These receptor sequences come from a young man in good health and CMV-seronegative.

This clone was observed once. V and J are TRBV6-1 and TRBJ1-5, with a possible D match to TRBD1 (6 bases). V lost 7 bases, J lost 1 base, and 11 bases lay in between. Germline-derived CDR1 and CDR2 are MNHNS and SASEGT. The CDR3 runs 14 residues. CDR3 sequence (DNA): TGTGCCAGCAATGTACAGGGAAGCAATCAGCCCCAGCATTTT. Translated: CASNVQGSNQPQHF.

The J gene is TRBJ2-7, the V gene TRBV27; 11 bases are shared with TRBD1. The length of the CDR3 is 16 residues. The V gene end was trimmed by 6 bases and the J gene end by 3 bases; junction bases not matched to a gene: 10. Germline lookup yields CDR1 MNHEY and CDR2 SMNVEV (reference sequence). DNA for the CDR3: TGTGCCAGCAGGAACTACCTAGGGACAGGGGGCTACGAGCAGTACTTC. Its protein is CASRNYLGTGGYEQYF.

This chain links TRBV5-4 with TRBJ2-7, with 7 bases aligning to TRBD2. The CDR3 extends over 15 amino acids. V lost 5 bases to trimming and J lost 1 base; unmatched junction nucleotides: 9. CDR1 is SGHNT, CDR2 YYREEE, per germline (reference sequence). CDR3 residues: CASSYERDQSYEQYF. The DNA of the CDR3 is TGTGCCAGCAGTTACGAGCGGGACCAATCCTACGAGCAGTACTTC.

The gene calls are TRBV5-4 and TRBJ1-1; 8 bases fit TRBD1. The germline V gene encodes CDR1 SGHNT and CDR2 YYREEE (reference sequence). The CDR3 covers 14 residues. Losses at the gene ends were 4 bases for V and 5 bases for J; bases not matched to a gene: 7. DNA of the CDR3: TGTGCCAGCAGCCCCAGGGGGCCTGAAACTGAAGCTTTCTTT. Its translation: CASSPRGPETEAFF.

The V call is TRBV5-4, the J call TRBJ1-1, with D maybe TRBD1 (6 bases). Germline CDR1 SGHNT, CDR2 YYREEE (reference sequence). Trimming took 7 bases from V and 8 from J, leaving 12 bases between them. CDR3 size: 11 residues. This chain's CDR3 is CASRERGEAFF. The CDR3, as DNA: TGTGCCAGCCGTGAGAGGGGGGAAGCTTTCTTT.

This chain joins TRBV19 and TRBJ1-5; possible D gene TRBD1, 6 bases. V lost 1 base and J 12 bases, leaving 19 bases between the germline ends. The germline gives CDR1 LNHDA, CDR2 SQIVND (reference sequence). This CDR3 comprises 15 residues. CDR3 coding DNA: TGTGCCAGTAGTATAGGTTATAGGGACACCCGGGTCCAGCATTTT. This translates into CASSIGYRDTRVQHF. The full variable domain, with the rest looked up from reference TRBV19 and TRBJ1-5, is DGGITQSPKYLFRKEGQNVTLSCEQNLNHDAMYWYRQDPGQGLRLIYYSQIVNDFQKGDIAEGYSVSREKKESFPLTVTSAQKNPTAFYLCASSIGYRDTRVQHFGDGTRLSIL.

The rearrangement links TRBV4-1 to TRBJ2-7; a weak D match, TRBD1 (5 bases). V was shortened by 4 bases and J by 5 bases, with 12 bases between the two germline ends. The CDR3 contains 13 residues. Germline loops: CDR1 MGHRA, CDR2 YSYEKL. CDR3: CASSRLEGDEQYF. The CDR3 DNA follows: TGCGCCAGCAGCCGGCTGGAAGGGGACGAGCAGTACTTC.

V usage is TRBV9 and J usage is TRBJ1-3; D gene ambiguous. Trimming took 1 base from V and 1 from J, leaving 6 bases between them. Germline V gene data show CDR1 as SGDLS and CDR2 as YYNGEE. This CDR3 is 14 amino acids long. The CDR3 DNA sequence: TGTGCCAGCAGCGTAAGCCGGTCTGGAAACACCATATATTTT. This sequence encodes CASSVSRSGNTIYF.

The chain combines TRBV10-3 with TRBJ2-7, with 10 bases lining up with TRBD2. The CDR3 is 16 amino acids. Losses at the gene ends were 4 bases for V and 3 bases for J; bases not matched to a gene: 9. Germline CDR1 is ENHRY and CDR2 is SYGVKD. CDR3 in amino acids: CAISASLAGDSYEQYF. CDR3 DNA sequence: TGTGCCATCAGTGCAAGTCTAGCGGGAGATAGCTACGAGCAGTACTTC.

The chain couples TRBV27 to TRBJ2-1, with 9 bases that match TRBD1. Germline-derived CDR1 and CDR2 are MNHEY and SMNVEV (reference sequence). The CDR3 has 15 amino acids. The J segment lost 4 bases and the V segment lost 4 bases, leaving 5 bases of the junction unmatched. Here the CDR3 DNA reads TGTGCCAGCAGTTCCCGACAGGGGGTTTACAATGAGCAGTTCTTC. Protein: CASSSRQGVYNEQFF.

This clone was detected once. The gene calls are TRBV4-3 and TRBJ2-1, with TRBD2 identical over 8 bases. The CDR3 has 15 residues. V lost 0 bases, J lost 6 bases, and 4 bases stayed unmatched. From germline, CDR1 is LGHNA and CDR2 YSLEER. In DNA, the CDR3 is TGCGCCAGCAGCCAAGATACCGGGGGGGCCAATGAGCAGTTCTTC. Protein: CASSQDTGGANEQFF.

The chain has TRBV5-1 and TRBJ2-3; the D is unclear. With 2 bases removed from V and 6 bases from J, the gap between germline ends came to 4 bases. CDR1 and CDR2 (germline): SGHRS, YFSETQ. The CDR3 runs 11 residues. CDR3 protein: CASSFEDTQYF. The CDR3 DNA reads TGCGCCAGCAGCTTCGAGGATACGCAGTATTTT.

The chain joins TRBV4-1 to TRBJ1-2, with D uncertain. The CDR3 covers 17 residues. CDR1 and CDR2 (germline): MGHRA, YSYEKL. V dropped 0 bases and J dropped 8 bases, with 22 bases sitting between them. The CDR3 is CASSQDERQPYDRGYTF. CDR3 DNA sequence: TGCGCCAGCAGCCAAGATGAGCGCCAGCCGTACGATAGGGGCTACACCTTC.

V is TRBV28 and J is TRBJ2-7; 7 nucleotides line up with TRBD2. Germline assignment: CDR1 MDHEN and CDR2 SYDVKM. The J segment lost 6 bases and the V segment lost 4 bases, leaving 12 bases of the junction unmatched. The CDR3 contains 15 residues. The CDR3 reads CASSSPLGGFLEQYF. The CDR3, as DNA: TGTGCCAGCAGTTCCCCTTTGGGGGGGTTTCTCGAGCAGTACTTC.

The chain links TRBV5-4 to TRBJ2-1; TRBD2 aligns across 9 bases. The CDR3 runs to 16 residues. Trimming cost V 4 bases and J 6 bases; bases outside gene matches: 11. CDR1 SGHNT and CDR2 YYREEE come from the germline V gene (reference sequence). DNA of the CDR3: TGTGCCAGCAGCCAGGAGGCGGGAGGGCCAGGCAATGAGCAGTTCTTC. This codes for CASSQEAGGPGNEQFF.

In regard to this clone: Germline is not matched at one junction end, which may reflect a read error. The chain recombines TRBV7-9 with TRBJ2-5; 12 bases match TRBD2. The CDR3 spans 15 residues. Germline V CDR1 and CDR2: SEHNR, FQNEAQ (reference sequence). The CDR3 reads CASSLAGGGIETQYF. The CDR3 DNA sequence: TGTGCCAGCAGCCTAGCGGGAGGGGGTATCGAAACCCAGTACTTC.

The CDR3 DNA reads TGTGCCAGCAGTGACCAGGGGAGCGCCTCTGGAAACACCATATATTTT. Translating it yields CASSDQGSASGNTIYF. The chain combines TRBV6-1 with TRBJ1-3; perhaps TRBD1 as D (6 bases). The V gene lost 3 bases and the J gene lost 0 bases, with 12 bases spanning the gap. Germline CDR1 is MNHNS and CDR2 is SASEGT. This CDR3 contains 16 residues.

This rearrangement joins TRBV28 to TRBJ2-5, with D maybe TRBD1 (5 bases). V was cut by 6 bases and J by 0 bases, with 11 bases left in between. The CDR3 has 14 residues. Germline loops: CDR1 MDHEN, CDR2 SYDVKM. This chain's CDR3 is CASSTTVYQETQYF. The CDR3 coding sequence is TGTGCCAGCAGCACGACAGTGTACCAAGAGACCCAGTACTTC.

The chain links TRBV28 to TRBJ2-1; D gene ambiguous. Trimming removed 7 bases from V and 7 bases from J, with 8 bases in between. The CDR3 length is 11 residues. Germline V gene lookup returns CDR1 MDHEN and CDR2 SYDVKM. This chain's CDR3 is CASTLLNEQFF. The DNA of the CDR3 is TGTGCCAGCACCCTCCTAAATGAGCAGTTCTTC.

The gene calls are TRBV5-1 and TRBJ1-1, with unresolved D. The V and J ends lost 0 bases and 7 bases respectively, with 10 bases between them. The V gene's germline CDR1 is SGHRS and CDR2 YFSETQ. CDR3 size: 13 residues. The CDR3 spells CASSLGGDFEAFF. The CDR3 DNA sequence: TGCGCCAGCAGCTTGGGAGGAGACTTTGAAGCTTTCTTT.

This clone was seen a single time. Compared with germline, one end of the junction differs, possibly owing to a read error. The genes are TRBV6-6 and TRBJ1-3; 9 bases match TRBD1. This CDR3 is 16 amino acids long. In germline, CDR1 is MNHNY, CDR2 SVGAGI (reference sequence). In DNA form, the CDR3 reads TGTGCCCGCAGTACTCGGGACAGGGTGGATGGAAACACCATATATTTT. Translated, it gives CARSTRDRVDGNTIYF.